Included here is one TCR beta chain sequence, with context. These data originate in a study of shared clonotypes between healthy human individuals. The authors distributed each subset's genomic DNA evenly over several immunoSEQ plates. Here immunoSEQ multiplex PCR was the method, and the copy in TCRdb shows in-frame clones only, minus some. The table has hundreds of thousands of clones, roughly 70% seen once. V was shortened by 8 bases and J by 6 bases, with 11 bases between the two germline ends. Germline-derived CDR1 and CDR2 are SNHLY and FYNNEI. The CDR3 extends over 11 amino acids. The specimen sequenced was memory CD4+ T cells sorted from blood. Regarding subset: CD45RA-negative fraction. The source is a woman aged 30 to 39 in good health. The gene calls are TRBV2 and TRBJ2-7; D unresolved. CDR3 sequence: CASGPGAEQYF. In DNA, the CDR3 is TGTGCCAGCGGGCCAGGAGCCGAGCAGTACTTC.